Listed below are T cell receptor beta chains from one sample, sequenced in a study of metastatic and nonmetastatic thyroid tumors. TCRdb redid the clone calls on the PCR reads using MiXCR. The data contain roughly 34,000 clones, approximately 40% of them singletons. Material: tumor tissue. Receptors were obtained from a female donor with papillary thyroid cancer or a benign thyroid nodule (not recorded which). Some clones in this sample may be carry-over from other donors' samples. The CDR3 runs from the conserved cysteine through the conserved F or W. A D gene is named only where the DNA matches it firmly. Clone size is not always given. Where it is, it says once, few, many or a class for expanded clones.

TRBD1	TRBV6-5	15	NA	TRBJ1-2	TGTGCCAGCAGTTACTCGCGGACAGGGGGCTATGGCTATACCTTC	CASSYSRTGGYGYTF
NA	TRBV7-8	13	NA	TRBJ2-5	TGTGCCAGCAGCTGGAGGATACAAGAGACCCAGTACTTC	CASSWRIQETQYF
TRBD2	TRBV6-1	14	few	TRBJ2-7	TGTGCCAGCAGTGAGCCTAGCGGCTCCTACGAGCAGTACTTC	CASSEPSGSYEQYF
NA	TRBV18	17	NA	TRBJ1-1	TGTGCCAGCTCATCTTTACTGACAGCCTGGCGGAACACTGAAGCTTTCTTT	CASSSLLTAWRNTEAFF
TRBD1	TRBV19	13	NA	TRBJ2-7	TGTGCCAGTAGTAAAGGGGGCGCCTACGAGCAGTACTTC	CASSKGGAYEQYF
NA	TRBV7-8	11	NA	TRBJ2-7	TGTGCCAGCAGCTTAAGTCTCGAGCAGTACTTC	CASSLSLEQYF
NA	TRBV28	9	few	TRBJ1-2	TGTGCCAGCAGGAGCAGGGAGTCCTTC	CASRSRESF
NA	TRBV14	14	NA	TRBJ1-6	TGTGCCAGCAGCCAAGAGTTGGCCGAGGTTTCCCTCCACTTT	CASSQELAEVSLHF
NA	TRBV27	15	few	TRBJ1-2	TGTGCCAGCAGCTTTAGCCGGACAGCTAACTATGGCTACACCTTC	CASSFSRTANYGYTF
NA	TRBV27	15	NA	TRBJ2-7	TGTGCCAGCAGTTTAGTTTTAGGGGGTACCTACGAGCAGTACTTC	CASSLVLGGTYEQYF
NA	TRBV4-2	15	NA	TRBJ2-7	TGTGCCAGCAGCCCCTCGGCGGGACAAACCTACGAGCAGTACTTC	CASSPSAGQTYEQYF
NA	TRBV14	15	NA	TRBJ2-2	TGTGCCAGCAGCCAACGACAGGATTGGGTCGGGGAGCTGTTTTTT	CASSQRQDWVGELFF
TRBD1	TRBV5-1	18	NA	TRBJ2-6	TGCGCCAGCAGCTTGGTTGGGACAGTGCTCTCTGGGGCCAACGTCCTGACTTTC	CASSLVGTVLSGANVLTF
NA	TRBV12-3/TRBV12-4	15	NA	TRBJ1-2	TGTGCCAGCAGTTCACTGGGCCAGGTCGACTATGGCTACACCTTC	CASSSLGQVDYGYTF
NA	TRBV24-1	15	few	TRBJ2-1	TGTGCCACCAGTGATGGGCCCAGCGTGTCAAGTGAGCAGTTCTTC	CATSDGPSVSSEQFF
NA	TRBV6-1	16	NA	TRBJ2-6	TGTGCCAGCAGTCCTGGGTCTACCTCTGGGGCCAACGTCCTGACTTTC	CASSPGSTSGANVLTF
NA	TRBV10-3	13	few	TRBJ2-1	TGTGCCATCGCCTACAGTGAAGACAATGAGCAGTTCTTC	CAIAYSEDNEQFF
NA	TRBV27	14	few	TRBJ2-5	TGTGCCAGCAGCGGGACGGGACGGGGTGGGACCCAGTACTTC	CASSGTGRGGTQYF
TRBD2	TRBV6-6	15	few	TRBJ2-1	TGTGCCAGCAGTTACTCCCGGACTAGCGGAAATGAGCAGTTCTTC	CASSYSRTSGNEQFF
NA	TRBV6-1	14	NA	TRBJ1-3	TGTGCCAGCTCGCGCGTGGGGGAGGGAAACACCATATATTTT	CASSRVGEGNTIYF
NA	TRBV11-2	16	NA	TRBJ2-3	TGTGTCAGCAGCCCCCGTCCCGAACCTGGTCCAGATACGCAGTATTTT	CVSSPRPEPGPDTQYF
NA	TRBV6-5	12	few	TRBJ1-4	TGTGCCAGCATCGACACGCGGGAAAAACTGTTTTTT	CASIDTREKLFF
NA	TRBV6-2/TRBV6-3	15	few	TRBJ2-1	TGTGCCAGCAGGGATTGGGGCCAGGGCACGAATGAGCAGTTCTTC	CASRDWGQGTNEQFF
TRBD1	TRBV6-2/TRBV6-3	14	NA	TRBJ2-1	TGTGCCAGCAGTTACTCGACCGGACAGGGTGGGGGGTTCTTC	CASSYSTGQGGGFF
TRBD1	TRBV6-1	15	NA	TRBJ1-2	TGTGCCAGCAGTGAACAATCGGGACAGGGATACGGCTACACCTTC	CASSEQSGQGYGYTF
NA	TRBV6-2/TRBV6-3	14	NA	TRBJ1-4	TGTGCCAGCAGTCTCAGGGTCGGAGGTGAAAAACTGTTTTTT	CASSLRVGGEKLFF
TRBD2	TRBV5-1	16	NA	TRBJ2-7	TGCGCCAGCAGCTTGGGTCGCGGGAGGGCCGCCTACGAGCAGTACTTC	CASSLGRGRAAYEQYF
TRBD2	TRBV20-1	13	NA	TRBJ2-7	TGCAGGGCCACGACTAGCGGGACTTACGAGCAGTACTTC	CRATTSGTYEQYF
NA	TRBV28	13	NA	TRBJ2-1	TGTGCCAGCACGTACAGGGTTCCAAATGAGCAGTTCTTC	CASTYRVPNEQFF
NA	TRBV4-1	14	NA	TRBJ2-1	TGCGCCAGCAGCGAAGAAGGTGGAGGGAATGAGCAGTTCTTC	CASSEEGGGNEQFF
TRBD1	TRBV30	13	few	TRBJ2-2	TGTGCCAAAGGACAGGGCGACACCGGGGAGCTGTTTTTT	CAKGQGDTGELFF
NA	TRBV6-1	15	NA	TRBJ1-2	TGTGCCAGCAGTGAAGGCGACTCCTACTACTATGGCTACACCTTC	CASSEGDSYYYGYTF
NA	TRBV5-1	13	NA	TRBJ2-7	TGCGCCAGCAGCTTTCTGGGGGGCTACGAGCAGTACTTC	CASSFLGGYEQYF
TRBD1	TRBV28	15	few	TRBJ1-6	TGTGCCAGCACCCCCGGGGACAGGGATAATTCACCCCTCCACTTT	CASTPGDRDNSPLHF
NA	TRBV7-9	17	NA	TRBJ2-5	TGTGCCAGCAGCTTGGGCCTAGCGCCAATCTTACAAGAGACCCAGTACTTC	CASSLGLAPILQETQYF
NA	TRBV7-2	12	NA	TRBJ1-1	TGTGCCAGCGCCCCCGGGAACACTGAAGCTTTCTTT	CASAPGNTEAFF
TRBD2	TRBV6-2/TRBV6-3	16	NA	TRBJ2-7	TGTGCCAGCAGTCGGGCCTGGGCGGGAGGTAGGAACGAGCAGTACTTC	CASSRAWAGGRNEQYF
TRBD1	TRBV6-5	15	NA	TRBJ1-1	TGTGCCAGCAGTTACGCGAACAGGGGTGGCACTGAATCTTTCTTT	CASSYANRGGTESFF
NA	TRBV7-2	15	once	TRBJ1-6	TGTGCCAGCAGCCGAGCGATCTCCGAGGGTTCACCCCTCCACTTT	CASSRAISEGSPLHF
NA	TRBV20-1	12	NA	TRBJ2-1	TGCAGTGCTAGAGGCAGGAGGGCCGAGCAGTTCTTC	CSARGRRAEQFF
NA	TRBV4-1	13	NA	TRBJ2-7	TGCGCCAGCAGCCGAGACAGTTCCTACGAGCAGTACTTC	CASSRDSSYEQYF
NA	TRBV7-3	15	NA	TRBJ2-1	TGTGCCAGCAGCTTAAGTGTGCTGGGCCCAAATGAGCAGTTCTTC	CASSLSVLGPNEQFF
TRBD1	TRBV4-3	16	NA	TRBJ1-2	TGCGCCAGCAGCCAAGCCCTGACAGGGGGCGGCTATGGCTACACCTTC	CASSQALTGGGYGYTF
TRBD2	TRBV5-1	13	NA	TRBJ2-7	TGCGCCAGCAGCGGCGGGACTACCTACGAGCAGTACTTC	CASSGGTTYEQYF
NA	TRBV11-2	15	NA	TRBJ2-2	TGTGCCAGCAGCTCTCGGTTAGGCGGGGAGGAGGAGCTGTTTTTT	CASSSRLGGEEELFF
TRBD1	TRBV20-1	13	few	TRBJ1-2	TGCAGTGCCCGGACAGGCGAATTCTATGGCTACACCTTC	CSARTGEFYGYTF